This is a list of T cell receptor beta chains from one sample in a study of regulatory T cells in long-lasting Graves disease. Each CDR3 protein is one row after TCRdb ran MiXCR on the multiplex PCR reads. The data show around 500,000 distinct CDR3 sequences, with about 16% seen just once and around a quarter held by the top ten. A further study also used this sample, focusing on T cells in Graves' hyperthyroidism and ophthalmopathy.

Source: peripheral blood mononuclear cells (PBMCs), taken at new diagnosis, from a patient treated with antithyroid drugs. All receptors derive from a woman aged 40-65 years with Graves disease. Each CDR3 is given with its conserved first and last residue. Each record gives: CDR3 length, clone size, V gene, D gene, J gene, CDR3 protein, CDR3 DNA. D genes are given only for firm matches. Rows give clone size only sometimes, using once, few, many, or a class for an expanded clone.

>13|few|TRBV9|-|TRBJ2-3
CASSVAYADTQYF
TGTGCCAGCAGCGTAGCGTATGCAGATACGCAGTATTTT
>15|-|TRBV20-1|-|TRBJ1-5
CSAISGGLGNQPQHF
TGCAGTGCCATTTCCGGGGGTCTGGGCAATCAGCCCCAGCATTTT
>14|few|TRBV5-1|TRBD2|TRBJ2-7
CASSRQRGGYEQYF
TGCGCCAGCAGCCGACAGCGGGGGGGCTACGAGCAGTACTTC
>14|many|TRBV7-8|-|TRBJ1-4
CASRRQAANEKLFF
TGTGCCAGCCGAAGACAGGCCGCAAATGAAAAACTGTTTTTT
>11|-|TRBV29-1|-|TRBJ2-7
CSALTSYEQYF
TGCAGCGCTCTCACTTCCTACGAGCAGTACTTC
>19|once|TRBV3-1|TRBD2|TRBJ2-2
CASSPGTSGGLTSTGELFF
TGTGCCAGCAGCCCAGGGACTAGCGGGGGCTTAACCTCCACCGGGGAGCTGTTTTTT
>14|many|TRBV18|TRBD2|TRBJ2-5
CASSPPGLVETQYF
TGTGCCAGCTCACCACCCGGACTAGTGGAGACCCAGTACTTC
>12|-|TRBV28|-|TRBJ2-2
CASSWWTGELFF
TGTGCCAGCAGTTGGTGGACCGGGGAGCTGTTTTTT
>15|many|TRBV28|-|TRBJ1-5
CASSLGRGLEQPQHF
TGTGCCAGCAGCCTCGGCCGGGGGCTAGAGCAGCCCCAGCATTTT
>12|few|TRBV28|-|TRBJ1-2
CASSSTSRGYTF
TGTGCCAGCAGTTCGACTTCGCGCGGCTACACCTTC
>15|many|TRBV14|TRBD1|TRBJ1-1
CASRAAGQVVPEAFF
TGTGCCAGCAGGGCGGCGGGACAGGTGGTGCCTGAAGCTTTCTTT
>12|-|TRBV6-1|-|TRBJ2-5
CASSRWRETQYF
TGTGCCAGCAGCAGATGGCGGGAGACCCAGTACTTC
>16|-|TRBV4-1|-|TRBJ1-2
CASSQEKAATNYGYTF
TGCGCCAGCAGCCAAGAAAAGGCAGCCACTAACTATGGCTACACCTTC
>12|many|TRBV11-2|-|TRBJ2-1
CASSLDVPEQFF
TGTGCCAGCAGCTTAGATGTCCCTGAGCAGTTCTTC
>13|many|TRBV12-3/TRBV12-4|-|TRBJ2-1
CVTRGGGVNEQFF
TGTGTAACACGGGGCGGCGGTGTCAATGAGCAGTTCTTC
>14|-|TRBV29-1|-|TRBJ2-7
CSVGGGWTPYEQYF
TGCAGCGTTGGAGGGGGGTGGACCCCCTACGAGCAGTACTTC
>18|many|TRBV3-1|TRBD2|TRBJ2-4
CASSQAGTSGGYQNIQYF
TGTGCCAGCAGCCAAGCCGGGACTAGCGGGGGCTACCAAAACATTCAGTACTTC
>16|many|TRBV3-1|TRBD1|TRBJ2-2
CASSHRGQANTGELFF
TGTGCCAGCAGCCACCGGGGACAGGCGAACACCGGGGAGCTGTTTTTT
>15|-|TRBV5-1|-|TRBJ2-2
CASSLGPGGTGELFF
TGCGCCAGCAGCTTGGGTCCAGGTGGGACCGGGGAGCTGTTTTTT
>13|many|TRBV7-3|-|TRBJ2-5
CASSLQNQETQYF
TGTGCCAGCAGCCTCCAGAATCAAGAGACCCAGTACTTC
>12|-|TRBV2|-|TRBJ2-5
CASKGRGETQYF
TGTGCCAGCAAAGGTAGAGGGGAGACCCAGTACTTC
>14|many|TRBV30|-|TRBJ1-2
CAWDPGLSYYGYTF
TGTGCCTGGGATCCGGGACTATCGTACTATGGCTACACCTTC
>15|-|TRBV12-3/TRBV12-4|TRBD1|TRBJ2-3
CASSFRSGGADTQYF
TGTGCCAGCAGTTTCCGGTCAGGGGGCGCAGATACGCAGTATTTT
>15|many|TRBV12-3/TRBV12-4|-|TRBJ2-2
CASSLRQAGAGELFF
TGTGCCAGCAGTTTAAGACAGGCGGGTGCAGGGGAGCTGTTTTTT
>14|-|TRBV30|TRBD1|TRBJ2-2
CACDRGLNTGELFF
TGTGCCTGTGACAGGGGGCTTAACACCGGGGAGCTGTTTTTT
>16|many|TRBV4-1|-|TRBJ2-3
CASSQGGSHTTDTQYF
TGTGCCAGCAGCCAAGGCGGGTCCCACACCACAGATACGCAGTATTTT
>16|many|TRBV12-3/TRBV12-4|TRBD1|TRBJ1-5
CASSPTGEGVNQPQHF
TGTGCCAGCAGTCCTACAGGGGAGGGGGTCAATCAGCCCCAGCATTTT
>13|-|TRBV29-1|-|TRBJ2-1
CSVQDGDYNEQFF
TGCAGCGTTCAGGACGGTGATTACAATGAGCAGTTCTTC
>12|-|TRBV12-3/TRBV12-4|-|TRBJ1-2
CASSLWKRGYTF
TGTGCCAGCAGTTTATGGAAGCGCGGCTACACCTTC
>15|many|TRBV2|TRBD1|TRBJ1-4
CASRSRGRTNEKLFF
TGTGCCAGCAGAAGCAGGGGGCGAACTAATGAAAAACTGTTTTTT
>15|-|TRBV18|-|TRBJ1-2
CASSPDPQTLRGYTF
TGTGCCAGCTCACCAGATCCACAAACCCTTCGGGGCTACACCTTC
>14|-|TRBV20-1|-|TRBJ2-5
CSAIRATGVETQYF
TGCAGTGCTATTCGTGCGACGGGGGTAGAGACCCAGTACTTC
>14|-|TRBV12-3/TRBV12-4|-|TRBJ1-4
CASRSLTGSEKLFF
TGTGCCAGCAGGTCCTTGACAGGAAGTGAAAAACTGTTTTTT
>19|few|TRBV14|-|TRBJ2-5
CASSQGSGFANQFAKTQYF
TGTGCCAGCAGCCAAGGTTCGGGTTTTGCTAACCAGTTTGCTAAGACCCAGTACTTC
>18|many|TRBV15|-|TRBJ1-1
CATSTTRFLPGHITEAFF
TGTGCCACCAGCACAACCCGCTTTCTCCCGGGACACATCACTGAAGCTTTCTTT
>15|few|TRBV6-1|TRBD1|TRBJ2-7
CASTPGQGIVYEQYF
TGTGCCAGCACCCCGGGACAGGGAATTGTCTACGAGCAGTACTTC
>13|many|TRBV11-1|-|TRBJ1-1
CASSLSRATEAFF
TGTGCCAGCAGCTTAAGCAGGGCCACTGAAGCTTTCTTT
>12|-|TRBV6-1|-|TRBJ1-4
CAARDPYKKLFF
TGTGCCGCCAGGGACCCTTATAAAAAACTGTTTTTT
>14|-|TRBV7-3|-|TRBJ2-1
CASSLGPGSAEQFF
TGTGCCAGCAGCCTTGGGCCCGGGTCCGCTGAGCAGTTCTTC
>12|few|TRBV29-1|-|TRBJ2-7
CSVVGSSYEQYF
TGCAGCGTTGTGGGGAGCTCCTACGAGCAGTACTTC
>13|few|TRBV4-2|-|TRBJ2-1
CASSQVLGDEQFF
TGTGCCAGCAGCCAAGTACTGGGAGATGAGCAGTTCTTC
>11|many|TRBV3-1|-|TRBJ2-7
CASSQGREQHF
TGTGCCAGCAGCCAGGGCCGGGAGCAGCACTTC
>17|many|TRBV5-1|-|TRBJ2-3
CASSLFKGAVLTDTQYF
TGTGCCAGCAGCTTGTTCAAGGGAGCCGTGCTCACAGATACGCAGTATTTT
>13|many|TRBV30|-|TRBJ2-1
CAWLVRSYNEQFF
TGTGCCTGGTTAGTTCGCTCCTACAATGAGCAGTTCTTC
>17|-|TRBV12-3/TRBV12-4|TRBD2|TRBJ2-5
CASSSWTSGASGETQYF
TGTGCCAGCAGTTCCTGGACTAGCGGGGCCTCCGGAGAGACCCAGTACTTC
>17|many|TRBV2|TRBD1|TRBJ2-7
CASSDIGGGSRSYEQYF
TGTGCCAGCAGTGATATAGGGGGCGGCAGCCGCTCCTACGAGCAGTACTTC
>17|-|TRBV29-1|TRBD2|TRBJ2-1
CSAAGTSGSRSYNEQFF
TGCAGCGCTGCGGGGACTAGCGGGTCTCGCTCCTACAATGAGCAGTTCTTC
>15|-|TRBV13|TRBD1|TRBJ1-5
CASLKRGTGDQPQHF
TGTGCCAGCCTCAAACGGGGGACAGGGGATCAGCCCCAGCATTTT
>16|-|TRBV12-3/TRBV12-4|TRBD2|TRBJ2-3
CASSLPAGGPGDTQYF
TGTGCCAGCAGTTTGCCTGCGGGGGGGCCCGGAGATACGCAGTATTTT
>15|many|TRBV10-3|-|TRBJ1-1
CAISGPGTVNTEAFF
TGTGCCATCAGTGGACCCGGGACTGTGAACACTGAAGCTTTCTTT
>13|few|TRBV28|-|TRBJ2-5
CASSFTRTETQYF
TGTGCCAGCAGTTTTACCAGAACAGAGACCCAGTACTTC
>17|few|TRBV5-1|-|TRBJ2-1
CASSWGRGLEPYNEQSF
TGCGCCAGCAGCTGGGGGCGGGGGCTAGAACCCTACAATGAGCAGTCCTTC